Presented here are 19 T cell receptor beta chains from one specimen sequenced in a study of cytomegalovirus exposure and HLA in healthy donors. Primers for the PCR totalled 60 Vbeta and 13 Jbeta. The repertoire was sequenced with immunoSEQ multiplex PCR; TCRdb's copy has only in-frame clones and lacks some. The data show fewer than 200,000 clones, about 81% seen once. Sequencing was done on a sample of PBMCs. The receptors originated from a girl aged 2-15 years in good health and CMV-seropositive.

V and J are TRBV6-5 and TRBJ2-5, with no clear D. Germline values: CDR1 MNHEY, CDR2 SVGAGI. Trimming shortened V by 6 bases and J by 1 base, and 12 bases separated the two germline ends. This CDR3 is 14 amino acids long. CDR3 sequence: CASRPGLAQETQYF. CDR3 coding DNA: TGTGCCAGCAGGCCCGGTCTCGCCCAAGAGACCCAGTACTTC.

This rearrangement joins TRBV6-5 to TRBJ2-2; 8 nucleotides agree with TRBD1. The CDR3 contains 16 residues. In germline, CDR1 is MNHEY, CDR2 SVGAGI. With 2 bases clipped from V and 2 bases from J, the junction kept 4 bases outside the gene matches. CDR3 sequence: CASSYDPGGNTGELFF. CDR3 DNA sequence: TGTGCCAGCAGTTACGATCCAGGGGGCAACACCGGGGAGCTGTTTTTT.

A single count supports this clone. The chain is built from TRBV13 and TRBJ1-1, with TRBD1 matching 8 bases. Losses at the gene ends were 2 bases for V and 11 bases for J; bases not matched to a gene: 7. CDR1 and CDR2 (germline): PRHDT, FYEKMQ (reference sequence). The CDR3 is 13 amino acids. In DNA form, the CDR3 reads TGTGCCAGCAGCTTAAGAGGACAGGGTAAGGCTTTCTTT. Translating it yields CASSLRGQGKAFF.

As regards this clone: One end of the junction fails to match germline, which may point to a read error. The J gene is TRBJ1-2, the V gene TRBV2; 7 bases map to TRBD1. Germline V lookup: CDR1 SNHLY, CDR2 FYNNEI. This CDR3 has 13 residues. The CDR3 DNA reads TGTGCCAGCGACAGGGAACAGAGCTATAGCTACACCTTC. Protein sequence: CASDREQSYSYTF.

V gene TRBV29-1 combines with J gene TRBJ2-5; maybe TRBD2 (6 bases). The ends were cut back, 5 bases at V and 4 bases at J, with 17 bases in the middle. This CDR3 has 14 residues. The V gene's germline CDR1 is SQVTM and CDR2 ANQGSEA. The CDR3 region is CSVRGGWGVETQYF. The CDR3 bases are TGCAGCGTTCGAGGAGGGTGGGGAGTAGAGACCCAGTACTTC.

The chain links TRBV10-1 to TRBJ2-1; 9 bases agree with TRBD2. Losses at the gene ends were 6 bases for V and 7 bases for J; bases not matched to a gene: 7. This CDR3 has 14 amino acids. Per the germline V gene, CDR1 is WNHNN and CDR2 is SYGVQD (reference sequence). CDR3 protein: CASSLSGRGNEQFF. CDR3 bases: TGCGCCAGCAGCCTTAGCGGGAGAGGGAATGAGCAGTTCTTC.

J is TRBJ1-1 and V is TRBV4-1; no clear D gene. Germline values: CDR1 MGHRA, CDR2 YSYEKL. Trimming stripped 3 bases from V and 1 base from J, with 12 bases between. The CDR3 consists of 15 residues. DNA for the CDR3: TGCGCCAGCAGCCAGTGGGCGGGGAGGAACACTGAAGCTTTCTTT. This gives the protein CASSQWAGRNTEAFF.

The chain carries TRBV25-1 and TRBJ2-2, with a tentative D call TRBD2 (6 bases). V was shortened by 3 bases and J by 3 bases, with 8 bases between the two germline ends. The germline V gene encodes CDR1 MGHDK and CDR2 SYGVNS. There are 14 residues in the CDR3. The CDR3: CASSEGTDTGELFF. Here the CDR3 DNA reads TGTGCCAGCAGTGAGGGGACTGACACCGGGGAGCTGTTTTTT. Full variable domain (remainder filled in from reference TRBV25-1 and TRBJ2-2): EADIYQTPRYLVIGTGKKITLECSQTMGHDKMYWYQQDPGMELHLIHYSYGVNSTEKGDLSSESTVSRIRTEHFPLTLESARPSHTSQYLCASSEGTDTGELFFGEGSRLTVL.

The V gene is TRBV6-1, the J gene TRBJ1-1; D remains unclear. The CDR3 has 16 residues. V lost 2 bases and J 3 bases, leaving 16 bases between the germline ends. CDR1 is MNHNS and CDR2 is SASEGT in the germline V gene. The CDR3 is CASSERALWEDTEAFF. CDR3 nucleotide sequence: TGTGCCAGCAGTGAAAGGGCTTTATGGGAGGACACTGAAGCTTTCTTT.

The chain links TRBV30 to TRBJ2-2, with TRBD2 as a possible D gene (5 bases). The germline V gene encodes CDR1 GTSNPN and CDR2 SVGIG (reference sequence). Trimming shortened V by 3 bases and J by 7 bases, and 21 bases separated the two germline ends. This CDR3 spans 16 amino acids. CDR3 sequence reads: CAWSPKGRGLNGELFF. The CDR3 nucleotides read TGTGCCTGGAGCCCCAAGGGAAGAGGGCTAAACGGGGAGCTGTTTTTT.

The CDR3 DNA follows: TGCGCCAGCAGCTGGGGACTAGCGGGAGCCTACAATGAGCAGTTCTTC. This encodes CASSWGLAGAYNEQFF. The rearrangement joins TRBV5-1 to TRBJ2-1; 14 bases line up with TRBD2. Germline assignment: CDR1 SGHRS and CDR2 YFSETQ. V was clipped by 3 bases and J by 2 bases; unmatched bases: 1. The CDR3 consists of 16 residues.

This chain links TRBV15 with TRBJ1-2; TRBD1 might be the D (6 bases). Germline CDR1 reads LNHNV; CDR2 reads YYDKDF (reference sequence). The V gene lost 2 bases and the J gene lost 13 bases, with 20 bases spanning the gap. CDR3 length: 14 amino acids. DNA for the CDR3: TGTGCCACCAGCAGACTACAGGGTCACGGGGGGTCCACCTTC. It specifies CATSRLQGHGGSTF.

The genes are TRBV28 and TRBJ2-4; possibly TRBD2 for D (5 bases). The CDR3 covers 13 residues. The V gene lost 3 bases and the J gene lost 5 bases, with 8 bases spanning the gap. Germline loops: CDR1 MDHEN, CDR2 SYDVKM. The CDR3 sequence: CASSFSGENIQYF. CDR3 nucleotides: TGTGCCAGCAGTTTTTCCGGGGAAAACATTCAGTACTTC.

The J gene is TRBJ1-2, the V gene TRBV18, with 9 bases aligning to TRBD1. Germline values: CDR1 KGHSH, CDR2 LQKENI. V gave up 4 bases and J gave up 8 bases; unmatched junction bases: 5. The CDR3 spans 13 residues. The CDR3 loop is CASSLGTGQGYTF. CDR3 coding DNA: TGTGCCAGCTCACTCGGGACAGGGCAAGGCTACACCTTC.

This clone was seen just once. The chain employs TRBV30 and TRBJ2-5; D is unclear. V was pared by 3 bases and J by 3 bases, with 2 bases between. The CDR3 has 10 amino acids. Germline CDR1 and CDR2: GTSNPN and SVGIG (reference sequence). CDR3 DNA sequence: TGTGCCTGGAGCAAAGAGACCCAGTACTTC. It codes for CAWSKETQYF.

V gene TRBV13 combines with J gene TRBJ2-7; TRBD1 agrees at 7 bases. This CDR3 has 15 amino acids. Germline V gene lookup returns CDR1 PRHDT and CDR2 FYEKMQ (reference sequence). J gave up 4 bases and V 4 bases, and 10 bases lay outside the gene matches. The DNA for the CDR3 is TGTGCCAGCAGCTCTGCTGGGAAGGGGGCTTACGAGCAGTACTTC. Encoded protein: CASSSAGKGAYEQYF.

The rearrangement joins TRBV10-3 to TRBJ1-5, with a weak D call TRBD1 (6 bases). This CDR3 is built from 14 residues. Trimming removed 10 bases from V and 0 bases from J, with 13 bases in between. Germline CDR1 is ENHRY and CDR2 is SYGVKD. In DNA, the CDR3 is TGTGCCACGAAACAGGGATATAGCAATCAGCCCCAGCATTTT. Its translation: CATKQGYSNQPQHF.

CDR3 sequence (DNA): TGTGCCAGCAGCCAAGGGAGGGTCTATGGCTACACCTTC. Translating it yields CASSQGRVYGYTF. The gene calls are TRBV13 and TRBJ1-2; D is unclear. The CDR3 loop spans 13 amino acids. The V and J ends lost 5 bases and 4 bases respectively, with 11 bases between them. From germline, CDR1 is PRHDT and CDR2 FYEKMQ (reference sequence).

As concerns this clone: The junction departs from germline at one end; a sequencing error may be responsible. This CDR3 is CASSLLSGTSPVF. The CDR3 nucleotides read TGCGCCAGCAGCCTTCTTAGCGGGACCAGCCCAGTCTTC. V usage is TRBV4-1 and J usage is TRBJ2-1; 8 bases are a match to TRBD2. CDR1 and CDR2 from the germline V gene are MGHRA and YSYEKL. The CDR3 has 13 residues.